This entry lists 13 T cell receptor beta chains sequenced from one sample in a study of shared clonotypes between healthy human individuals. Naive CD8 isolation took CD45RO-negative cells positively selected for CCR7 and excluded terminally differentiated effector memory CD45RA+ cells. Profiling relied on immunoSEQ multiplex PCR, and the TCRdb table lists in-frame clones only, not all of them. The data contain hundreds of thousands of clones, roughly 98% of them singletons. The sample taken for sequencing was naive CD8+ T cells sorted from blood. Source of these receptors: a man aged 25 to 45 in good health.

V is TRBV7-9 and J is TRBJ2-7, with a possible D match to TRBD2 (7 bases). CDR3 length: 15 amino acids. Germline values: CDR1 SEHNR, CDR2 FQNEAQ (reference sequence). V was cut by 5 bases and J by 5 bases, with 19 bases left in between. The CDR3 DNA reads as TGTGCCAGCAGCCTCCAACAGGGAGGGGTCGACGAGCAGTACTTC. Its protein product is CASSLQQGGVDEQYF.

A word on this clone: Other DNA sequences within the sample encode an identical CDR3. The chain is built from TRBV13 and TRBJ2-7, with TRBD1 matching over 7 bases. CDR1 is PRHDT and CDR2 is FYEKMQ in the germline V gene (reference sequence). V lost 9 bases, J lost 2 bases, and 10 bases stayed unmatched. This CDR3 contains 14 residues. CDR3 DNA sequence: TGTGCCAGTAGCCCCAGGGACAGACCCTACGAGCAGTACTTC. It translates to CASSPRDRPYEQYF.

This clone was recorded once. This sequence joins TRBV9 and TRBJ2-7; 13 positions match TRBD2. This CDR3 spans 18 amino acids. The J segment lost 5 bases and the V segment lost 4 bases, leaving 15 bases of the junction unmatched. Per the germline V gene, CDR1 is SGDLS and CDR2 is YYNGEE. CDR3 residues: CASSPRQGLAGSLDEQYF. CDR3 DNA sequence: TGTGCCAGCAGCCCCCGCCAGGGACTAGCGGGAAGTCTCGACGAGCAGTACTTC.

The chain joins TRBV14 to TRBJ2-5, with D tentatively TRBD1 (6 bases). From germline, CDR1 is SGHDN and CDR2 FVKESK. This CDR3 spans 13 amino acids. V lost 0 bases and J 4 bases, leaving 6 bases between the germline ends. CDR3 bases: TGTGCCAGCAGCCAAGAAGGGGGAGAGACCCAGTACTTC. The encoded protein is CASSQEGGETQYF.

The chain combines TRBV7-9 with TRBJ2-7, with TRBD1 identical over 11 bases. Trimming took 5 bases from V and 3 from J; bases not matched to a gene: 6. The CDR3 contains 15 residues. Looked up from germline, CDR1 is SEHNR and CDR2 is FQNEAQ (reference sequence). Here the CDR3 DNA reads TGTGCCAGCAGCGACGGACAGGGGGCCGTCTACGAGCAGTACTTC. It is translated as CASSDGQGAVYEQYF.

Here the CDR3 DNA reads TGTGCCAGCAACCCAACAGGATTTAATGAAAAACTGTTTTTT. Amino acid sequence: CASNPTGFNEKLFF. This sequence joins TRBV27 and TRBJ1-4, with TRBD1 as a possible D gene (5 bases). CDR1 is MNHEY, CDR2 SMNVEV, per germline (reference sequence). The V end was cut by 7 bases, the J end by 4 bases, with 13 bases between. CDR3 size: 14 residues.

This clone was observed a single time. The CDR3 here is CASAPRREYSYEQYF. CDR3 nucleotide sequence: TGTGCCAGCGCCCCTAGGCGGGAGTATAGCTACGAGCAGTACTTC. This chain uses TRBV27 with TRBJ2-7; TRBD2 matches 7 bases. J lost 3 bases, V lost 8 bases, and 13 bases had no gene match. CDR3 length equals 15 residues. Germline values: CDR1 MNHEY, CDR2 SMNVEV (reference sequence).

The chain carries TRBV6-6 and TRBJ2-5; 8 bases are shared with TRBD2. J was trimmed by 5 bases and V by 2 bases; bases with no gene match: 10. CDR1 is MNHNY, CDR2 SVGAGI, per germline (reference sequence). This CDR3 is built from 16 residues. CDR3 residues: CASSYTSAGVGETQYF. DNA of the CDR3: TGTGCCAGCAGTTACACTTCAGCGGGAGTCGGGGAGACCCAGTACTTC.

The chain carries TRBV28 and TRBJ1-2; D might be TRBD1 (6 bases). Germline CDR1 is MDHEN and CDR2 is SYDVKM. CDR3 length equals 15 residues. With 5 bases removed from V and 0 bases from J, the gap between germline ends came to 13 bases. CDR3: CASSPYRGSNYGYTF. The CDR3 bases are TGTGCCAGCAGTCCCTATAGGGGGTCTAACTATGGCTACACCTTC.

The rearrangement joins TRBV28 to TRBJ2-7, with D possibly being TRBD1 (6 bases). This CDR3 spans 15 amino acids. CDR1 is MDHEN, CDR2 SYDVKM, per germline. The V and J ends lost 5 bases and 3 bases respectively, with 17 bases between them. The DNA for the CDR3 is TGTGCCAGCAGTCGAGTCCGGGACACCAACTACGAGCAGTACTTC. Amino acids: CASSRVRDTNYEQYF.

The V call is TRBV10-3, the J call TRBJ2-7; 7 nucleotides line up with TRBD1. The CDR3 totals 13 residues. J lost 1 base, V lost 6 bases, and 3 bases had no gene match. Germline V CDR1 and CDR2: ENHRY, SYGVKD. CDR3 nucleotide sequence: TGTGCCATCAGACCGGGACAGTCCTACGAGCAGTACTTC. Residues: CAIRPGQSYEQYF.

The chain carries TRBV7-9 and TRBJ2-1; D call uncertain. The CDR3 runs 16 residues. The V gene lost 0 bases and the J gene lost 7 bases, with 16 bases spanning the gap. Germline V gene sequence: CDR1 SEHNR, CDR2 FQNEAQ (reference sequence). The CDR3 nucleotides are TGTGCCAGCAGCTTAGCTGGCCGTTATCCTTTGAATGAGCAGTTCTTC. The encoded protein is CASSLAGRYPLNEQFF.

The genes are TRBV5-4 and TRBJ2-7, with 14 bases identical to TRBD2. The trim removed 4 bases at V and 5 bases at J, leaving 2 bases unmatched. Germline V gene data show CDR1 as SGHNT and CDR2 as YYREEE (reference sequence). There are 14 residues in the CDR3. In DNA form, the CDR3 reads TGTGCCAGCAGCCAGGGACTAGCGGGAGACGAGCAGTACTTC. This sequence encodes CASSQGLAGDEQYF.